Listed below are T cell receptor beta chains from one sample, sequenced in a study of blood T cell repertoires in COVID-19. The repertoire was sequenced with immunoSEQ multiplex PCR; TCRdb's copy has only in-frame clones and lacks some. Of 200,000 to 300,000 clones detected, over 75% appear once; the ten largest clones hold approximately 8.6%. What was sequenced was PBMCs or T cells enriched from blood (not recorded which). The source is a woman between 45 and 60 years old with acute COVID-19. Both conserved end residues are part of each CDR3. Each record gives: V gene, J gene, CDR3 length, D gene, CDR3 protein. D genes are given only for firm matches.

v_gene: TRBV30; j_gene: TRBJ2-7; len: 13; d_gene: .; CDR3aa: CAWSVPGTYEQYF
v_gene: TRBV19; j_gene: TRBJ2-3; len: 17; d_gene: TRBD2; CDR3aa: CASSISQRGTSTDTQYF
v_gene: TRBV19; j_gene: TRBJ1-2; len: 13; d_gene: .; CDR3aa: CASSIWAGNGYTF
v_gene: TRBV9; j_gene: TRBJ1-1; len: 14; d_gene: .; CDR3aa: CASSVVGGETEAFF
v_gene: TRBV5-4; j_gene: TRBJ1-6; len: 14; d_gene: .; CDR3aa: CASSFALYNSPLHF
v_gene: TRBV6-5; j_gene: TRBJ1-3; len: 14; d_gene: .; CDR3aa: CASKDSHSGNTIYF
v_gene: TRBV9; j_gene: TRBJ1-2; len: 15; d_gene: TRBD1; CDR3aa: CASSVAGTANYGYTF
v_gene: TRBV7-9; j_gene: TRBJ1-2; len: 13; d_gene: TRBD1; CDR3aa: CASSLDREAGYTF
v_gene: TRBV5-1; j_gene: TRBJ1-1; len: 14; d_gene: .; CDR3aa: CASSLGQVGTEAFF
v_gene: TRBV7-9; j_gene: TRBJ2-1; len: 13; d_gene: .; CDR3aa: CASSPPVRDEQFF
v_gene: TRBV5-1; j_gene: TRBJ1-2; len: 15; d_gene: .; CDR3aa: CASSLAGVRDYGYTF
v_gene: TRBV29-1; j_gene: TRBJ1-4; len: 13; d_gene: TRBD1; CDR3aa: CSVGQGFNEKLFF
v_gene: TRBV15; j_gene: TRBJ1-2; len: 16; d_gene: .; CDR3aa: CATSRDQGLNNYGYTF
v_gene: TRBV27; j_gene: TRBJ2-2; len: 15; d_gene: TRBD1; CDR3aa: CASSPRDSYTGELFF
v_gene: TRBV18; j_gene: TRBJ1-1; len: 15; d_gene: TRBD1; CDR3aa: CASSPSGQGGTEAFF
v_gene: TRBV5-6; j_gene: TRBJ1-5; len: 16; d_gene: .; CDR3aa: CASSLDGDYSNQPQHF
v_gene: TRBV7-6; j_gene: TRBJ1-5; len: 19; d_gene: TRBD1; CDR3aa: CASSLFPPTGTSTYQPQHF
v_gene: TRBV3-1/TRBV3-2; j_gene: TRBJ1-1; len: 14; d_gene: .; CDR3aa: CASSQDRGNTEAFF
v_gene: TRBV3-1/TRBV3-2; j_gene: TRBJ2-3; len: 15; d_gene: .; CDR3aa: CASSQGLTSTDTQYF
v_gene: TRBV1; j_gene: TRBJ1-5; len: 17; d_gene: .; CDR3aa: CTSSLISRRDRVQPQHF
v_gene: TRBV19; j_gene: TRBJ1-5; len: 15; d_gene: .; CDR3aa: CASSMASGNNQPQHF
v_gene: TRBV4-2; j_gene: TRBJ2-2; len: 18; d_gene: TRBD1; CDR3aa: CASSQDGVDRGRTGELFF
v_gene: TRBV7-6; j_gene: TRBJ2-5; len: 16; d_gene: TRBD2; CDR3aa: CASSLGSSGGRRAQYF
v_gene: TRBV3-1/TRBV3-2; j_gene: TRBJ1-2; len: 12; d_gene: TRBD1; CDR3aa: CASSETGGGYTF
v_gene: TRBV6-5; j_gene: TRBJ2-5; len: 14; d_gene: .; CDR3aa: CASMEGGVPETQYF
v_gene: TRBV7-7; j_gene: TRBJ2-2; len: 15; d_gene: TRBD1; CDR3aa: CASSVDRGATGELFF
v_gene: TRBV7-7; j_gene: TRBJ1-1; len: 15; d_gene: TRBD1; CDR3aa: CASSLYLQGDTEAFF
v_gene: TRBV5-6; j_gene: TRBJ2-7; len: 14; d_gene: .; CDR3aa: CASSLGAGAYEQYF
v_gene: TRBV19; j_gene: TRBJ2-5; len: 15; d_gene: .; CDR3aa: CASSIDTGRQETQYF
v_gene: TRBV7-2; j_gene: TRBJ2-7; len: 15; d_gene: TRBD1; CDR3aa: CASSSIRDRDHEQYF
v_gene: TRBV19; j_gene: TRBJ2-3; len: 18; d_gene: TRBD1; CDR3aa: CASSDGRGLWGVTDTQYF
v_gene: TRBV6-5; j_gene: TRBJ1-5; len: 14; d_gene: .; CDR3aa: CASSYSDSGQPQHF
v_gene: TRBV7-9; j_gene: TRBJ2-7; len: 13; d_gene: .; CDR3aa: CASSLRGPAEQYF
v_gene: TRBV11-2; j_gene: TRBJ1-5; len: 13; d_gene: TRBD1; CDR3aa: CASSSQGDQPQHF
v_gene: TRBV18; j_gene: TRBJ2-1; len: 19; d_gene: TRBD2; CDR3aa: CASSPSVSGGRTSYNEQFF
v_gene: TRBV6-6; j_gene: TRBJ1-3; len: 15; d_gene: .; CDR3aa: CASSYSGQSGNTIYF
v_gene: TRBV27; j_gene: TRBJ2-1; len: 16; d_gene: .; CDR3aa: CASSAESQGRYNEQFF
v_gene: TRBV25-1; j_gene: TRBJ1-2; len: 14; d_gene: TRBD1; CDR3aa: CASSDQGTVYGYTF
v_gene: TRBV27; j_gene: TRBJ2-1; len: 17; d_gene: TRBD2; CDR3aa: CASSLRSGGAPYNEQFF
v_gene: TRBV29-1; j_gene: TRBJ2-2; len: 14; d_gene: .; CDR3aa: CSAAYPGLTGELFF
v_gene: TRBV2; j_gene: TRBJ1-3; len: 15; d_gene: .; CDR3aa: CASSENAGNGNTIYF
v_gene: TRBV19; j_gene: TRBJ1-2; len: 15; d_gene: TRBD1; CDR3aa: CASSTPGQGRYGYTF
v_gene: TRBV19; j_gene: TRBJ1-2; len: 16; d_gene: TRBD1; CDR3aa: CASSIPTGVRGYGYTF
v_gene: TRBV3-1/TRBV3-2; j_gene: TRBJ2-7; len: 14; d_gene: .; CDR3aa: CASSQARDSYEQYF
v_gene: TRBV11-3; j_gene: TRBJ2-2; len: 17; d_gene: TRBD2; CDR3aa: CASSPTSGGPNTGELFF
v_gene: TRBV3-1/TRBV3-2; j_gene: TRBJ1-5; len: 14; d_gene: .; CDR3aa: CASSRPGSGQPQHF
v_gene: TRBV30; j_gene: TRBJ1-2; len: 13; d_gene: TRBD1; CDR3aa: CAWKWDRAGGYTF
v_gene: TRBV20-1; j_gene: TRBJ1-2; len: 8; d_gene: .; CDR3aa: CAPGGYTF
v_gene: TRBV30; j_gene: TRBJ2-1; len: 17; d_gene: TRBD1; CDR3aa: CAWSAGGQGMSYNEQFF
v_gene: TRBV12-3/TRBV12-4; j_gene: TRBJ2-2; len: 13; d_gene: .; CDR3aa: CASRSGITGELFF
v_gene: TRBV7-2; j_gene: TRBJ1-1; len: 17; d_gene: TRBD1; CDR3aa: CASSLGQGGFGSAEAFF
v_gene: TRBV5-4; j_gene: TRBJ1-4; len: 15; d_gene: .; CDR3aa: CASSLDSFGVEKLFF
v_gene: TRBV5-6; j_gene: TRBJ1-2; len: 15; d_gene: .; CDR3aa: CASSKGHFLNYGYTF
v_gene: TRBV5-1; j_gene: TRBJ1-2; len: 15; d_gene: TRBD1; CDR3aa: CASSSGQGSAYGYTF
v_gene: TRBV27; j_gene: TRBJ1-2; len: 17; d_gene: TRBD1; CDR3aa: CASTTHRQGVGRYGYTF